This entry lists 24 T cell receptor beta chains sequenced from one sample in a study of CD4+ T cells in melanoma. Profiled with immunoSEQ multiplex PCR; TCRdb holds only in-frame clones, not every one. Of 110,000 to 150,000 clones listed, 80% to 95% are singletons. The source of these receptors is a human donor with melanoma.

The chain combines TRBV5-8 with TRBJ2-4; D is uncertain. The CDR3 consists of 15 residues. The germline CDR1 and CDR2 sequences are SGHTS and YDEGEE. Trimming shortened V by 4 bases and J by 6 bases, and 17 bases separated the two germline ends. CDR3 bases: TGTGCCAGCAGCCGCAATCCCAATCAGCGAAACATTCAGTACTTC. It encodes CASSRNPNQRNIQYF.

The chain recombines TRBV6-1 with TRBJ1-2; tentatively, D is TRBD1 (5 bases). V gave up 3 bases and J gave up 6 bases, with 17 bases separating them. The length of the CDR3 is 15 residues. Germline loops: CDR1 MNHNS, CDR2 SASEGT. The CDR3 here is CASSDRWQGKDGYTF. The DNA for the CDR3 is TGTGCCAGCAGTGATAGGTGGCAGGGAAAGGATGGCTACACCTTC.

The chain combines TRBV19 with TRBJ2-3, with a tentative D call TRBD2 (5 bases). Germline V lookup: CDR1 LNHDA, CDR2 SQIVND (reference sequence). The CDR3 extends over 14 amino acids. V shed 0 bases and J shed 8 bases, with 12 bases lying between them. CDR3: CASSIDPRAGTQYF. As DNA, the CDR3 is TGTGCCAGTAGTATAGATCCACGGGCGGGTACGCAGTATTTT.

The genes are TRBV5-6 and TRBJ2-4; D unclear. This CDR3 region has 13 residues. V was trimmed by 0 bases and J by 1 base, leaving 2 bases between them. The V gene's germline CDR1 is SGHDT and CDR2 YYEEEE. The CDR3 here is CASSLVAKNIQYF. CDR3 in DNA: TGTGCCAGCAGCTTGGTGGCCAAAAACATTCAGTACTTC.

The chain carries TRBV11-2 and TRBJ2-5; the match to TRBD2 covers 10 bases. The trim removed 5 bases at V and 5 bases at J, leaving 8 bases unmatched. Germline CDR1 SGHAT, CDR2 FQNNGV. The CDR3 loop spans 15 amino acids. CDR3 DNA sequence: TGTGCCAGCAGCGCAAGCGGGGGGGCCGTCGAGACCCAGTACTTC. Translation: CASSASGGAVETQYF.

This clone was recorded once. The chain uses TRBV6-6 and TRBJ1-2; D perhaps matches TRBD1 (5 bases). CDR1 MNHNY and CDR2 SVGAGI come from the germline V gene (reference sequence). The CDR3 has 13 residues. Trimming cost V 2 bases and J 8 bases, with 12 bases left between them. DNA for the CDR3: TGTGCCAGCAGTTACATGGCAGGGAACGGCTACACCTTC. Translating it yields CASSYMAGNGYTF.

The rearrangement joins TRBV12-5 to TRBJ2-5; tentatively, D is TRBD1 or TRBD2 (6 bases each). The germline V and J ends were trimmed by 5 bases and 1 base, with 11 bases remaining between them. Germline V gene data show CDR1 as LGHNT and CDR2 as FRNRAP. This CDR3 spans 14 amino acids. CDR3 amino acids: CASGIEGGQETQYF. CDR3 nucleotides: TGTGCTAGTGGTATAGAGGGGGGCCAAGAGACCCAGTACTTC.

The chain is built from TRBV6-5 and TRBJ2-7; D may be TRBD1 (5 bases). Per germline, CDR1 MNHEY and CDR2 SVGAGI. CDR3 length: 14 amino acids. Trimming left V 6 bases short and J 7 bases short, with 19 bases between. CDR3 loop: CASRRQGSPREQYF. The CDR3 DNA reads as TGTGCCAGCAGGCGGCAGGGATCCCCTAGGGAGCAGTACTTC.

The chain is built from TRBV18 and TRBJ2-3; 10 bases agree with TRBD2. The CDR3 has 17 amino acids. V was clipped by 1 base and J by 2 bases; unmatched bases: 6. The V gene's germline CDR1 is KGHSH and CDR2 LQKENI. In DNA, the CDR3 is TGTGCCAGCTCACCACTCGGAGCGGGGGGGGCCACAGATACGCAGTATTTT. It yields the protein CASSPLGAGGATDTQYF.

This sequence joins TRBV4-1 and TRBJ2-3; TRBD2 matches 14 bases. With V trimmed by 2 bases and J by 6 bases, 10 bases remained unmatched. The CDR3 has 18 residues. CDR1 is MGHRA, CDR2 YSYEKL, per germline. The CDR3 DNA is TGCGCCAGCAGCCAACCGGGACTAGCGGGGGCCCCTAGGGATACGCAGTATTTT. Protein sequence: CASSQPGLAGAPRDTQYF.

The CDR3 here is CASSDGQEGDYGYTF. For the CDR3, the DNA is TGTGCCAGCAGCGATGGACAGGAGGGGGACTATGGCTACACCTTC. This sequence joins TRBV9 and TRBJ1-2, with TRBD1 identical over 7 bases. Germline V gene lookup returns CDR1 SGDLS and CDR2 YYNGEE. With 3 bases clipped from V and 3 bases from J, the junction kept 8 bases outside the gene matches. The CDR3 is 15 residues long.

The rearrangement uses TRBV7-2 and TRBJ2-1; 12 bases match TRBD1. This CDR3 region has 15 residues. The V and J ends lost 4 bases and 9 bases, in that order; junction bases with no gene match: 7. In germline, CDR1 is SGHTA, CDR2 FQGNSA. This CDR3 reads CASSSRDRGRSEQFF. The CDR3 region has the DNA TGTGCCAGCAGCTCCCGGGACAGGGGGCGAAGTGAGCAGTTCTTC. Combining the CDR3 with reference TRBV7-2 and TRBJ2-1 gives the whole variable domain GAGVSQSPSNKVTEKGKDVELRCDPISGHTALYWYRQSLGQGLEFLIYFQGNSAPDKSGLPSDRFSAERTGGSVSTLTIQRTQQEDSAVYLCASSSRDRGRSEQFFGPGTRLTVL.

The chain is built from TRBV20-1 and TRBJ2-5; D is undetermined. CDR1 is DFQATT, CDR2 SNEGSKA, per germline (reference sequence). The V and J ends lost 0 bases and 7 bases respectively, with 6 bases between them. This CDR3 comprises 11 residues. This chain's CDR3 is CSARDHWTQYF. DNA for the CDR3: TGCAGTGCTAGAGATCACTGGACCCAGTACTTC.

The chain carries TRBV5-1 and TRBJ2-3; D tentatively reads TRBD1 or TRBD2 (6 bases each). The CDR3 extends over 16 amino acids. Germline V gene sequence: CDR1 SGHRS, CDR2 YFSETQ. V gave up 0 bases and J gave up 0 bases, with 11 bases separating them. This chain's CDR3 is CASSLDGGGSTDTQYF. The CDR3 DNA sequence: TGCGCCAGCAGCTTGGACGGAGGGGGAAGCACAGATACGCAGTATTTT.

V is TRBV6-5 and J is TRBJ2-7, with TRBD1 as a possible D gene (6 bases). CDR1 is MNHEY, CDR2 SVGAGI, per germline. This CDR3 contains 12 residues. Trimming removed 6 bases from V and 7 bases from J, with 13 bases in between. CDR3 nucleotide sequence: TGTGCCAGCAGCGCCACAGGGATAGAGCAGTACTTC. Amino acid sequence: CASSATGIEQYF.

This clone was observed once. This chain's CDR3 is CASSLRGGNTGELFF. The CDR3, as DNA: TGTGCCAGCAGTTTAAGGGGGGGCAACACCGGGGAGCTGTTTTTT. The chain employs TRBV27 and TRBJ2-2, with D maybe TRBD2 (7 bases). Germline V gene sequence: CDR1 MNHEY, CDR2 SMNVEV (reference sequence). V was trimmed by 2 bases and J by 2 bases, leaving 9 bases between them. This CDR3 is 15 amino acids long.

The V gene is TRBV18, the J gene TRBJ2-5; 10 positions match TRBD1. The CDR3 contains 15 residues. Germline CDR1 and CDR2: KGHSH and LQKENI. J lost 4 bases, V lost 5 bases, and 7 bases had no gene match. CDR3 bases: TGTGCCAGCTCAGCCGACAGGGGGCTGGGAGAGACCCAGTACTTC. Its translation is CASSADRGLGETQYF.

The CDR3 DNA is TGCGCCAGCAGCCAACCCCAGGGCTTCGGTATCCAAGAGACCCAGTACTTC. This codes for CASSQPQGFGIQETQYF. This rearrangement joins TRBV4-1 to TRBJ2-5; D is perhaps TRBD1 (5 bases). This CDR3 contains 17 residues. Germline lookup yields CDR1 MGHRA and CDR2 YSYEKL. V lost 2 bases to trimming and J lost 1 base, with 17 bases between them.

The V and J genes are TRBV5-1 and TRBJ1-2; 8 bases agree with TRBD1. The germline CDR1 and CDR2 sequences are SGHRS and YFSETQ. This CDR3 spans 13 amino acids. V shed 2 bases and J 8 bases; nucleotides not matched to a gene: 5. As DNA, the CDR3 is TGCGCCAGCAGCTTCACAGGGGGACGCGGCTACACCTTC. This codes for CASSFTGGRGYTF.

The chain joins TRBV5-1 to TRBJ2-2, with no clear D. The V gene lost 4 bases and the J gene lost 0 bases, with 7 bases spanning the gap. The CDR3 totals 14 residues. The germline gives CDR1 SGHRS, CDR2 YFSETQ. This CDR3 reads CASSPNTNTGELFF. The CDR3 nucleotides are TGCGCCAGCAGCCCTAACACGAACACCGGGGAGCTGTTTTTT.

The rearrangement uses TRBV27 and TRBJ1-2; weak D call: TRBD1 (5 bases). This CDR3 spans 14 amino acids. The germline V gene has CDR1 MNHEY and CDR2 SMNVEV (reference sequence). V gave up 2 bases and J gave up 0 bases, with 7 bases separating them. The DNA of the CDR3 is TGTGCCAGCAGTTTAGGGGCCTCTAACTATGGCTACACCTTC. This encodes CASSLGASNYGYTF.

In DNA, the CDR3 is TGTGCCAGCAGCTTACGGCCCACCGGCATTGAGCTGTTTTTT. This translates into CASSLRPTGIELFF. This chain connects TRBV7-2 to TRBJ2-2; D is uncertain. The CDR3 covers 14 residues. Germline V lookup: CDR1 SGHTA, CDR2 FQGNSA. V lost 2 bases and J 11 bases, leaving 15 bases between the germline ends. The entire variable domain, with the rest obtained from reference TRBV7-2 and TRBJ2-2, is as follows: GAGVSQSPSNKVTEKGKDVELRCDPISGHTALYWYRQSLGQGLEFLIYFQGNSAPDKSGLPSDRFSAERTGGSVSTLTIQRTQQEDSAVYLCASSLRPTGIELFFGEGSRLTVL.

The V call is TRBV7-9, the J call TRBJ1-2, with D unresolved. The germline gives CDR1 SEHNR, CDR2 FQNEAQ (reference sequence). The CDR3 spans 15 residues. V lost 2 bases and J lost 6, with 16 bases in between. The CDR3 is CASSLSSVAPHGYTF. The CDR3 nucleotides read TGTGCCAGCAGCTTATCTTCCGTAGCACCTCATGGCTACACCTTC.

Concerning this clone itself: Other DNA sequences within the sample encode an identical CDR3. The chain carries TRBV7-9 and TRBJ2-7; TRBD1 is a possible D gene (6 bases). V was clipped by 5 bases and J by 2 bases, with 13 bases between them. Looked up from germline, CDR1 is SEHNR and CDR2 is FQNEAQ (reference sequence). The CDR3 has 14 residues. The CDR3 DNA is TGTGCCAGCAGCAGGACCACAGGGACCTACGAGCAGTACTTC. This gives the protein CASSRTTGTYEQYF.